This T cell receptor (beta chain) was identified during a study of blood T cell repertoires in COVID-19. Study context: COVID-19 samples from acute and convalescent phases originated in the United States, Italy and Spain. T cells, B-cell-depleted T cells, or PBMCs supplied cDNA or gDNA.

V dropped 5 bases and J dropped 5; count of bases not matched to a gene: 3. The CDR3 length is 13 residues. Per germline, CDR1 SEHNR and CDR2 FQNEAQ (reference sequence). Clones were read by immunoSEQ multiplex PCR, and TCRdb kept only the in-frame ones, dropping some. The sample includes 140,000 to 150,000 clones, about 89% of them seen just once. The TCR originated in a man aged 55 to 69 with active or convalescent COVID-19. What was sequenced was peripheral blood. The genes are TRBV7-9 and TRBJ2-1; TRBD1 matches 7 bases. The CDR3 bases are TGTGCCAGCAGCCCTACAGGGGACAATGAGCAGTTCTTC. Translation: CASSPTGDNEQFF.